The rows below give T cell receptor beta chains drawn from one sample of a study of blood T cell repertoires in COVID-19. TCRdb's copy holds only in-frame clones and misses some; the assay was immunoSEQ multiplex PCR. The table has approximately 73,000 clones, 85% to 90% seen once. The sequenced sample was peripheral blood. The receptor source for this set is a man older than 75 with acute or convalescent COVID-19. Each CDR3 is given with its conserved first and last residue. Fields, in order: clone size, J gene, V gene, CDR3 protein. Clone size is shown for a subset of rows, as once, few, many or a class of expanded clone.

clone_size: .
j_call: TRBJ2-1
v_call: TRBV5-1
cdr3_aa: CASSPGGLAGYNEQFF

clone_size: .
j_call: TRBJ2-3
v_call: TRBV3-1/TRBV3-2
cdr3_aa: CASSHASGGGTDTQYF

clone_size: .
j_call: TRBJ2-2
v_call: TRBV25-1
cdr3_aa: CASYSQFTGELFF

clone_size: few
j_call: TRBJ1-2
v_call: TRBV19
cdr3_aa: CASSYDGTNYGYTF

clone_size: .
j_call: TRBJ1-1
v_call: TRBV18
cdr3_aa: CASSPLNGQGAEAFF

clone_size: .
j_call: TRBJ2-4
v_call: TRBV3-1/TRBV3-2
cdr3_aa: CASSQDTRQGENIQYF

clone_size: .
j_call: TRBJ2-1
v_call: TRBV3-1/TRBV3-2
cdr3_aa: CASSYGTGSYNEQFF

clone_size: .
j_call: TRBJ2-1
v_call: TRBV3-1/TRBV3-2
cdr3_aa: CASSPRTSADTYNEQFF

clone_size: .
j_call: TRBJ2-3
v_call: TRBV19
cdr3_aa: CASSSQGLDPGDTQYF

clone_size: once
j_call: TRBJ2-4
v_call: TRBV5-1
cdr3_aa: CASSLGTGDGTAKNIQYF

clone_size: few
j_call: TRBJ1-1
v_call: TRBV25-1
cdr3_aa: CASSTGLGTEAFF

clone_size: .
j_call: TRBJ1-2
v_call: TRBV24-1
cdr3_aa: CATSDLTGGDGYTF

clone_size: .
j_call: TRBJ2-3
v_call: TRBV28
cdr3_aa: CASSPTNGLAASTDTQYF

clone_size: .
j_call: TRBJ1-6
v_call: TRBV4-1
cdr3_aa: CASSQDARGSSYNSPLHF

clone_size: .
j_call: TRBJ1-1
v_call: TRBV29-1
cdr3_aa: CSVAGQENTEAFF

clone_size: once
j_call: TRBJ2-5
v_call: TRBV9
cdr3_aa: CASTTGTSGGETQYF